One and the same sample provided the 2 T cell receptor beta chains below, sequenced in a study of neurological immune-mediated disorders. One entry per CDR3 protein, called by TCRdb with MiXCR from the 5' RACE reads. The sample gives tens of thousands of distinct CDR3 sequences, around 5.9% of which show up once; roughly 1.9% is in the top ten. The sequenced sample was CD4+ T cells from blood. The receptor set was obtained from a woman aged 45 to 65 in good health.

The sample holds many counts of this clonotype. The chain is built from TRBV27 and TRBJ2-1; possible D gene TRBD2, 5 bases. CDR1 and CDR2 from the germline V gene are MNHEY and SMNVEV (reference sequence). There are 14 residues in the CDR3. V shed 3 bases and J shed 9 bases, with 15 bases lying between them. The CDR3 sequence: CASSFVGVRVEQFF. In DNA, the CDR3 is TGTGCCAGCAGTTTTGTCGGGGTACGCGTTGAGCAGTTCTTC.

This clonotype was detected only a few times. The chain has TRBV7-2 and TRBJ2-2; 7 nucleotides line up with TRBD2. V was pared by 6 bases and J by 6 bases, with 13 bases of the junction left unmatched. CDR3 length: 16 amino acids. The V gene's germline CDR1 is SGHTA and CDR2 FQGNSA. The CDR3 protein is CASSTGEGLGAGELFF. DNA of the CDR3: TGTGCCAGCAGTACGGGGGAGGGCCTTGGGGCCGGGGAGCTGTTTTTT.